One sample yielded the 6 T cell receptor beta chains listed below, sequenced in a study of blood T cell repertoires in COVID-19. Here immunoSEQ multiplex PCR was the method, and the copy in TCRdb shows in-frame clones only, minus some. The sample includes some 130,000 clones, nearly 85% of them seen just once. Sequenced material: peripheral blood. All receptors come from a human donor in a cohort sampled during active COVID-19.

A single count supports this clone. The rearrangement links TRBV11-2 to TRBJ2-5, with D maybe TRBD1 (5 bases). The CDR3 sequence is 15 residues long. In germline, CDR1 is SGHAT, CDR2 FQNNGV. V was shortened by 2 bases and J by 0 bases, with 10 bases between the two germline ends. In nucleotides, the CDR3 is TGTGCCAGCAGCTTAAGGGGTCAGTACCAAGAGACCCAGTACTTC. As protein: CASSLRGQYQETQYF.

The CDR3 nucleotides are TGTGCCAGTAACCCAGGGCGGCAGTCGGACGAGCAGTACTTC. This encodes CASNPGRQSDEQYF. This chain joins TRBV19 and TRBJ2-7, with D tentatively TRBD1 (5 bases). Looked up from germline, CDR1 is LNHDA and CDR2 is SQIVND (reference sequence). CDR3 length: 14 residues. V lost 7 bases and J 5 bases, leaving 18 bases between the germline ends.

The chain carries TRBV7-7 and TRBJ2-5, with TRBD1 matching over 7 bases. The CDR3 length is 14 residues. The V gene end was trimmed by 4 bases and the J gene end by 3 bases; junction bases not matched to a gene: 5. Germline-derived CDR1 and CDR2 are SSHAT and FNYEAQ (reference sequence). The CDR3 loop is CASSSRQGEETQYF. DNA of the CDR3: TGTGCCAGCAGCTCCAGACAGGGAGAAGAGACCCAGTACTTC.

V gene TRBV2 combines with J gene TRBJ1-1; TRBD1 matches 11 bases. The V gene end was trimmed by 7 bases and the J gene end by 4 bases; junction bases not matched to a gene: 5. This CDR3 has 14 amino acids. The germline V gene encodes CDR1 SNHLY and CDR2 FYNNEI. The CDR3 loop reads CASMMDRGLTEAFF. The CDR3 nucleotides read TGTGCCAGCATGATGGACAGGGGGCTCACTGAAGCTTTCTTT.

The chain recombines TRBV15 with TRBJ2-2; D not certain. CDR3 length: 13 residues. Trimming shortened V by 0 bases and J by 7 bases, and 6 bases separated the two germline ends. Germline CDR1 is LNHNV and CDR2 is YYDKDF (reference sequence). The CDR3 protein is CATSRDLVGELFF. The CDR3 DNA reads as TGTGCCACCAGCAGAGATCTCGTCGGGGAGCTGTTTTTT.

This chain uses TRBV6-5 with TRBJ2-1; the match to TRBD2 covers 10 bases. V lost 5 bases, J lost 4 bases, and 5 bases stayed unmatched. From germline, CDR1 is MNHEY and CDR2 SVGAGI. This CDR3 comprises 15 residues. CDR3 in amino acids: CASSTSSGGYNEQFF. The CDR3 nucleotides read TGTGCCAGCAGTACCTCTAGCGGGGGTTACAATGAGCAGTTCTTC.